These 14 T cell receptor beta chains share one sample of origin, sequenced in a study of T cells in Graves' hyperthyroidism and ophthalmopathy (dated by TCRdb to between 2018 and 2021). Preparation of the library involved multiplex PCR. Sequenced using an Illumina HiSeq 2000. TCR beta CDR3 regions were amplified from RNA transcripts. For the first round of RT-PCR on the TCR CDR3, the HTBI primer set was used together with the Qiagen OneStep RT-PCR kit. TCRdb handled the public reads itself, with Q25 trimming in fastp and clone calling in MiXCR, and kept productive beta chains. Identical CDR3 proteins give one entry, which carries the most common genes and DNA. The sample table records approximately 720,000 distinct CDR3 sequences; 18% of these occur just once. The leading ten clones occupy around 15% of the sample. The sample comprised blood. The receptors were gathered from a woman between 50 and 59 years old with Graves' hyperthyroidism that later progressed to Graves' ophthalmopathy.

The gene calls are TRBV19 and TRBJ2-2, with D hard to call. The germline V gene encodes CDR1 LNHDA and CDR2 SQIVND (reference sequence). V lost 6 bases, J lost 7 bases, and 12 bases lay in between. The CDR3 consists of 13 residues. The CDR3 DNA reads TGTGCCAGTAGCCTACAAAGGCACGGGGAGCTGTTTTTT. Translated, it gives CASSLQRHGELFF.

This chain links TRBV4-1 with TRBJ2-3, with D unresolved. The V gene lost 0 bases and the J gene lost 0 bases, with 7 bases spanning the gap. The CDR3 extends over 15 amino acids. The germline gives CDR1 MGHRA, CDR2 YSYEKL. The CDR3 nucleotides are TGCGCCAGCAGCCAAGATTACCCTAGCACAGATACGCAGTATTTT. Protein: CASSQDYPSTDTQYF.

The sample holds many counts of this clonotype. The rearrangement joins TRBV3-1 to TRBJ2-3; 7 bases match TRBD1. The germline CDR1 and CDR2 sequences are LGHDT and YNNKEL (reference sequence). There are 13 residues in the CDR3. J was trimmed by 2 bases and V by 5 bases; bases with no gene match: 1. The CDR3 coding sequence is TGTGCCAGCAGCGGGACAGACACAGATACGCAGTATTTT. This codes for CASSGTDTDTQYF.

Remarks on this clonotype: The missing conserved phenylalanine or tryptophan at the end of this CDR3 makes a read error likely. This chain uses TRBV15 with TRBJ1-2; D is possibly TRBD1 (6 bases). The V end was cut by 5 bases, the J end by 4 bases, with 14 bases between. Germline V lookup: CDR1 LNHNV, CDR2 YYDKDF (reference sequence). This CDR3 region has 14 residues. The CDR3 DNA is TGTGCCACCAGCCGTGAAAGGGGGTTCTATGGCTACACCCTC. It is translated as CATSRERGFYGYTL.

At least ten counts were recorded for this clonotype. The rearrangement joins TRBV7-9 to TRBJ1-1; no reliable D call. The ends were cut back, 8 bases at V and 0 bases at J, with 7 bases in the middle. Germline V gene data show CDR1 as SEHNR and CDR2 as FQNEAQ (reference sequence). This CDR3 has 12 amino acids. CDR3 residues: CASGNMNTEAFF. CDR3 DNA sequence: TGTGCCAGCGGGAACATGAACACTGAAGCTTTCTTT. Looking up the rest from reference TRBV7-9 and TRBJ1-1 gives the full variable domain: DTGVSQNPRHKITKRGQNVTFRCDPISEHNRLYWYRQTLGQGPEFLTYFQNEAQLEKSRLLSDRFSAERPKGSFSTLEIQRTEQGDSAMYLCASGNMNTEAFFGQGTRLTVV.

A few counts support this clonotype. The J gene is TRBJ1-1, the V gene TRBV27; D call uncertain. Deletions cut 7 bases from V and 0 bases from J, with 18 bases between. The CDR3 consists of 16 residues. CDR1 MNHEY and CDR2 SMNVEV come from the germline V gene (reference sequence). CDR3 residues: CASTPSLPALNTEAFF. CDR3 in DNA: TGTGCCAGCACCCCTTCCCTTCCGGCATTGAACACTGAAGCTTTCTTT.

This clonotype was picked up many times. The V call is TRBV18, the J call TRBJ2-1; D uncertain. V dropped 0 bases and J dropped 7 bases, with 10 bases sitting between them. The germline gives CDR1 KGHSH, CDR2 LQKENI. CDR3 length: 14 residues. The CDR3 is CASSPPPMANEQFF. CDR3 DNA sequence: TGTGCCAGCTCACCACCCCCCATGGCTAATGAGCAGTTCTTC.

There are many counts of this clonotype. V is TRBV11-2 and J is TRBJ1-6; 7 bases align to TRBD1. The CDR3 totals 14 residues. Germline-derived CDR1 and CDR2 are SGHAT and FQNNGV. The V segment lost 5 bases and the J segment 5 bases; nucleotides outside the gene matches: 3. The CDR3 spells CASSRDRDNSPLHF. The CDR3 bases are TGTGCCAGCAGCCGCGACAGGGATAATTCACCCCTCCACTTT.

This chain joins TRBV18 and TRBJ1-1; 7 nucleotides line up with TRBD1. The CDR3 consists of 15 residues. Germline V CDR1 and CDR2: KGHSH, LQKENI. The trim removed 3 bases at V and 4 bases at J, leaving 8 bases unmatched. The CDR3 DNA follows: TGTGCCAGCTCACCCGCGGGACAGCGGGGCACTGAAGCTTTCTTT. Amino acid sequence: CASSPAGQRGTEAFF.

This clonotype has just one count. The chain employs TRBV12-3 or TRBV12-4 and TRBJ2-1; TRBD2 matches 13 bases. V shed 4 bases, J shed 7 bases, and the junction held 7 bases outside the gene matches. CDR3 size: 16 residues. The CDR3 sequence: CASSSPGTSGENEQFF. DNA for the CDR3: TGTGCCAGCAGTTCACCCGGGACTAGCGGGGAGAATGAGCAGTTCTTC.

The CDR3 loop reads CASSQARQGANYGYTF. The CDR3 region has the DNA TGTGCCAGCAGCCAGGCTCGGCAGGGAGCTAACTATGGCTACACCTTC. The V and J genes are TRBV3-1 and TRBJ1-2; D might be TRBD1 (5 bases). V was cut by 3 bases and J by 0 bases, with 14 bases left in between. The CDR3 is 16 amino acids. Germline V CDR1 and CDR2: LGHDT, YNNKEL (reference sequence).

This clonotype was seen more than once but under ten times. The chain links TRBV15 to TRBJ2-1, with a weak D call TRBD1 (5 bases). The CDR3 loop spans 16 amino acids. Germline CDR1 is LNHNV and CDR2 is YYDKDF (reference sequence). V lost 1 base and J 5 bases, leaving 15 bases between the germline ends. CDR3 nucleotide sequence: TGTGCCACCAGCAGAGCCCAACAGGTGCTACACAATGAGCAGTTCTTC. This sequence encodes CATSRAQQVLHNEQFF.

The rearrangement links TRBV4-1 to TRBJ1-6, with D possibly matching TRBD1 (6 bases). V was trimmed by 3 bases and J by 10 bases, leaving 13 bases between them. Germline values: CDR1 MGHRA, CDR2 YSYEKL. There are 14 residues in the CDR3. CDR3 protein: CASSHPTGSSPLHF. The CDR3 nucleotides read TGCGCCAGCAGCCACCCCACAGGGTCCTCACCCCTCCACTTT.

Only a few counts were recorded for this clonotype. The genes are TRBV5-1 and TRBJ1-1; 9 bases align to TRBD1. Germline CDR1 SGHRS, CDR2 YFSETQ. V was clipped by 0 bases and J by 0 bases; unmatched bases: 9. The CDR3 has 18 residues. CDR3: CASSLEETGGLMNTEAFF. In nucleotides, the CDR3 is TGCGCCAGCAGCTTGGAGGAAACAGGGGGCCTAATGAACACTGAAGCTTTCTTT.